This TCR beta chain was observed in a study of blood T cell repertoires in COVID-19. Looking at the study overall: COVID-19 samples collected from the United States, Italy and Spain covered acute and convalescent phases. The analysed material was cDNA or gDNA that came from T cells, B-cell-depleted T cells, or PBMCs.

As processed by the authors: Amplifying reference gene primers gave estimates of nucleated cell counts. Profiling relied on immunoSEQ multiplex PCR, and the TCRdb table lists in-frame clones only, not all of them. The DNA gave D and trimming, while V, J and clone size come from that table. The profile shows 100,000 to 150,000 clones, around 81% of them singletons. CDR3 size: 15 residues. Per germline, CDR1 GTSNPN and CDR2 SVGIG (reference sequence). The V segment lost 0 bases and the J segment 4 bases; nucleotides outside the gene matches: 4. What was sequenced was peripheral blood. The chain couples TRBV30 to TRBJ1-2; 11 positions agree with TRBD1. This sequence originates from a woman aged 45-65 years with acute or convalescent COVID-19. The CDR3 region has the DNA TGTGCCTGGAGTGTAGGACAGGGGGCCTTCTATGGCTACACCTTC. Its protein product is CAWSVGQGAFYGYTF.